Listed below are T cell receptor beta chains from one sample, sequenced in a study of blood T cell repertoires in COVID-19. TCRdb's table, derived via immunoSEQ multiplex PCR, lists solely in-frame clones and lacks some. The table includes 100,000 to 150,000 clones, approximately 80% detected once. The sequencing sample was made of peripheral blood. Receptors originate from an older man with acute or convalescent COVID-19. Both conserved end residues are part of each CDR3. A D gene is named only where the DNA matches it firmly. The size of a clone is reported for some rows only, either as once, few or many, or as a class for expanded clones.

clone_size,d_call,cdr3_length,j_call,v_call,cdr3_aa,cdr3_nt
NA,TRBD1,17,TRBJ1-4,TRBV4-3,CASSQDLKGTVSGKLFF,TGCGCCAGCAGCCAAGATCTAAAGGGGACAGTTTCTGGAAAACTGTTTTTT
NA,NA,14,TRBJ1-6,TRBV6-2/TRBV6-3,CASSDTGYDSPLHF,TGTGCCAGCAGCGACACAGGGTATGATTCACCCCTCCACTTT
once,TRBD2,15,TRBJ2-1,TRBV6-5,CASSYWTSGSVEQFF,TGTGCCAGCAGTTACTGGACTAGCGGGAGTGTTGAGCAGTTCTTC
NA,TRBD2,15,TRBJ2-7,TRBV7-2,CASSPGTSASYEQYF,TGTGCCAGCAGCCCCGGGACTAGCGCTTCCTACGAGCAGTACTTC
NA,NA,13,TRBJ1-2,TRBV4-1,CARSRGGAGGYTF,TGCGCCCGCAGCCGGGGAGGGGCGGGCGGCTACACCTTC
NA,TRBD2,19,TRBJ2-1,TRBV14,CASSQMTGVSGGAYNEQFF,TGTGCCAGCAGCCAAATGACAGGGGTGAGCGGGGGGGCCTACAATGAGCAGTTCTTC
NA,TRBD2,15,TRBJ2-5,TRBV20-1,CSASHGTSGSMTQYF,TGCAGTGCTAGTCACGGGACTAGCGGGTCTATGACCCAGTACTTC
NA,TRBD2,14,TRBJ2-1,TRBV5-1,CASSMTGTSKLQFF,TGCGCCAGCAGCATGACCGGGACTAGCAAGTTGCAGTTCTTC
NA,NA,14,TRBJ1-2,TRBV7-9,CASSLKTINYGYTF,TGTGCCAGCAGCTTAAAAACTATTAACTATGGCTACACCTTC
NA,TRBD2,16,TRBJ2-1,TRBV4-3,CASSQEGGGAYNEQFF,TGCGCCAGCAGCCAAGAGGGGGGAGGGGCCTACAATGAGCAGTTCTTC
NA,TRBD1,16,TRBJ1-2,TRBV3-1/TRBV3-2,CASSQDAGTGARGYTF,TGTGCCAGCAGCCAAGACGCCGGGACAGGGGCTAGAGGCTACACCTTC
NA,TRBD1,15,TRBJ1-5,TRBV28,CASSSPGQADQPQHF,TGTGCCAGCAGTTCCCCGGGACAGGCAGATCAGCCCCAGCATTTT
NA,NA,16,TRBJ1-5,TRBV28,CASNWSGRESNQPQHF,TGTGCCAGCAATTGGTCCGGACGGGAAAGCAATCAGCCCCAGCATTTT
NA,TRBD1,15,TRBJ2-2,TRBV13,CASSSRGQGSGELFF,TGTGCCAGCAGCTCCAGGGGGCAAGGATCCGGGGAGCTGTTTTTT
once,TRBD1,13,TRBJ2-7,TRBV2,CASRQTGANEQYF,TGTGCCAGCAGACAAACAGGGGCCAACGAGCAGTACTTC
NA,NA,14,TRBJ2-1,TRBV28,CASSPHDRYNEQFF,TGTGCCAGCAGTCCCCATGACAGATACAATGAGCAGTTCTTC
NA,NA,14,TRBJ2-3,TRBV19,CASTQFPNTDTQYF,TGTGCCAGTACCCAGTTCCCCAACACAGATACGCAGTATTTT
NA,NA,13,TRBJ1-5,TRBV7-9,CASSLSGNQPQHF,TGTGCCAGCAGCTTAAGCGGCAATCAGCCCCAGCATTTT
NA,TRBD1,15,TRBJ2-1,TRBV5-8,CASSLGGPSYNEQFF,TGTGCCAGCAGCCTAGGGGGCCCCTCCTACAATGAGCAGTTCTTC
NA,NA,16,TRBJ2-1,TRBV5-1,CASSLPRGPSYNEQFF,TGCGCCAGCAGCTTGCCGCGCGGCCCCTCCTACAATGAGCAGTTCTTC
NA,NA,12,TRBJ2-3,TRBV7-9,CASGSSTDTQYF,TGTGCCAGCGGTAGCAGCACAGATACGCAGTATTTT
NA,NA,16,TRBJ1-5,TRBV3-1/TRBV3-2,CASSQGNRVGNQPQHF,TGTGCCAGCAGCCAAGGGAACAGGGTTGGCAATCAGCCCCAGCATTTT
NA,NA,15,TRBJ1-3,TRBV30,CAWSVPGTTGNTIYF,TGTGCCTGGAGTGTGCCCGGGACAACAGGAAACACCATATATTTT
NA,TRBD2,17,TRBJ2-3,TRBV5-1,CASSLRSSGGARDTQYF,TGCGCCAGCAGCTTGCGGTCTAGCGGGGGGGCAAGAGATACGCAGTATTTT
NA,TRBD1,13,TRBJ1-5,TRBV29-1,CSVGGQGNQPQHF,TGCAGCGTTGGGGGACAGGGCAATCAGCCCCAGCATTTT
many,NA,14,TRBJ2-5,TRBV21-1,CASSKLGLQETQYF,TGTGCCAGCAGCAAACTTGGCTTACAAGAGACCCAGTACTTC
NA,TRBD2,16,TRBJ2-7,TRBV7-8,CASSLGLAGSSYEQYF,TGTGCCAGCAGCTTAGGGCTAGCGGGGAGCTCCTACGAGCAGTACTTC
NA,NA,15,TRBJ1-1,TRBV5-1,CASSAPLGGSTEAFF,TGCGCCAGCAGCGCCCCCCTGGGGGGGAGCACTGAAGCTTTCTTT
NA,NA,13,TRBJ2-5,TRBV19,CASSIGQQETQYF,TGTGCCAGTAGTATAGGGCAGCAAGAGACCCAGTACTTC
NA,NA,15,TRBJ1-1,TRBV19,CASSIGATGTTEAFF,TGTGCCAGTAGTATAGGGGCAACAGGGACCACTGAAGCTTTCTTT
few,TRBD1,16,TRBJ2-7,TRBV5-1,CASSQPIASGQGMQYF,TGCGCCAGCAGCCAACCAATTGCCTCGGGACAGGGGATGCAGTACTTC
NA,NA,14,TRBJ2-5,TRBV24-1,CATSDPTPKETQYF,TGTGCCACCAGTGATCCCACTCCAAAAGAGACCCAGTACTTC
NA,TRBD2,14,TRBJ2-1,TRBV5-1,CASSWGTSGDPPFF,TGCGCCAGCAGCTGGGGGACTAGCGGAGATCCCCCGTTCTTC
NA,TRBD1,14,TRBJ2-5,TRBV29-1,CSVPRQGIEETQYF,TGCAGCGTACCCCGACAGGGGATAGAAGAGACCCAGTACTTC
once,NA,15,TRBJ1-2,TRBV4-1,CASSPRDYTNYGYTF,TGCGCCAGCAGCCCGCGGGACTATACTAACTATGGCTACACCTTC
NA,NA,13,TRBJ2-1,TRBV5-5,CASSSSGNNEQFF,TGTGCCAGCAGCTCTTCAGGTAACAATGAGCAGTTCTTC
NA,NA,14,TRBJ2-5,TRBV7-9,CASSSDRDQETQYF,TGTGCCAGCAGCTCCGACAGAGACCAAGAGACCCAGTACTTC
NA,TRBD2,16,TRBJ2-3,TRBV7-8,CASSMGIAGGTDTQYF,TGTGCCAGCAGCATGGGGATTGCGGGGGGGACAGATACGCAGTATTTT
once,TRBD1,15,TRBJ2-7,TRBV11-1,CASSWGQGGSYEQYF,TGTGCCAGCAGCTGGGGACAGGGAGGCTCCTACGAGCAGTACTTC
NA,NA,15,TRBJ1-5,TRBV6-2/TRBV6-3,CASSSRGNGNQPQHF,TGTGCCAGCAGCTCCAGGGGAAATGGCAATCAGCCCCAGCATTTT
NA,TRBD1,15,TRBJ2-7,TRBV6-5,CASSYSGQGAYEQYF,TGTGCCAGCAGTTACTCCGGACAGGGGGCCTACGAGCAGTACTTC
NA,NA,15,TRBJ1-3,TRBV9,CASSVQGGSGNTIYF,TGTGCCAGCAGCGTACAGGGAGGCTCTGGAAACACCATATATTTT
NA,NA,14,TRBJ2-5,TRBV5-1,CASNPQWGRKTQYF,TGCGCCAGCAACCCTCAGTGGGGGCGAAAGACCCAGTACTTC
NA,NA,13,TRBJ2-7,TRBV7-2,CASSSPVGGEQYF,TGTGCCAGCAGCTCCCCTGTAGGGGGAGAGCAGTACTTC
NA,TRBD1,14,TRBJ1-2,TRBV19,CASSMDRSYYGYTF,TGTGCCAGTAGTATGGACAGGAGTTACTATGGCTACACCTTC
few,NA,18,TRBJ1-3,TRBV11-2,CASSFGLAPRRSGNTIYF,TGTGCCAGCAGCTTCGGTTTGGCACCCAGGAGGAGTGGAAACACCATATATTTT
NA,TRBD1,16,TRBJ1-6,TRBV5-1,CASSQTGQASNSPLHF,TGCGCCAGCAGCCAAACCGGACAGGCTTCGAATTCACCCCTCCACTTT
NA,TRBD1,14,TRBJ2-2,TRBV19,CASRPGQGAGELFF,TGTGCCAGTAGACCGGGACAGGGAGCCGGGGAGCTGTTTTTT
once,NA,15,TRBJ1-5,TRBV30,CAWSVQISPGQPQHF,TGTGCCTGGAGTGTTCAGATTTCTCCGGGTCAGCCCCAGCATTTT
NA,TRBD2,19,TRBJ2-1,TRBV9,CASSVKGMGTGGPENEQFF,TGTGCCAGCAGCGTAAAGGGCATGGGTACGGGAGGGCCTGAAAATGAGCAGTTCTTC
once,NA,15,TRBJ1-2,TRBV6-5,CASTTHVAPNYGYTF,TGTGCCAGCACCACACACGTAGCTCCTAACTATGGCTACACCTTC
NA,NA,18,TRBJ1-1,TRBV4-3,CASSQRLGPRTMNTEAFF,TGCGCCAGCAGCCAACGTCTCGGACCGAGGACTATGAACACTGAAGCTTTCTTT